These 24 T cell receptor beta chains share one sample of origin, sequenced in a study of cytomegalovirus exposure and HLA in healthy donors. The table came from immunoSEQ multiplex PCR; TCRdb's copy has only in-frame clones and leaves some out. Altogether a few hundred thousand clones are present, around 90% being singletons, with the ten largest covering approximately 0.34%. The sample comprised PBMCs. The receptors derive from a woman aged 18-35 years in good health and CMV-seronegative.

The CDR3: CASKLAGAYTGELFF. CDR3 nucleotide sequence: TGTGCCAGCAAACTAGCGGGGGCCTACACCGGGGAGCTGTTTTTT. The chain recombines TRBV19 with TRBJ2-2; 11 bases fit TRBD2. V shed 9 bases and J 3 bases; nucleotides not matched to a gene: 6. The germline V gene has CDR1 LNHDA and CDR2 SQIVND (reference sequence). The CDR3 is 15 residues long.

The chain recombines TRBV2 with TRBJ1-2; 9 nucleotides line up with TRBD1. The CDR3 totals 14 residues. Losses at the gene ends were 10 bases for V and 2 bases for J; bases not matched to a gene: 8. Germline-derived CDR1 and CDR2 are SNHLY and FYNNEI. For the CDR3, the DNA is TGTGCCAAACTCCGGGACAGGGAGAACTATGGCTACACCTTC. As protein: CAKLRDRENYGYTF.

The J gene is TRBJ2-7, the V gene TRBV7-9; 8 bases match TRBD1. In germline, CDR1 is SEHNR, CDR2 FQNEAQ (reference sequence). CDR3 length: 15 residues. V lost 4 bases to trimming and J lost 0 bases; unmatched junction nucleotides: 5. The CDR3 coding sequence is TGTGCCAGCAGCTGGGGGACAGGATTCTCCTACGAGCAGTACTTC. As protein: CASSWGTGFSYEQYF.

In its sample, this clone was seen once. V gene TRBV9 combines with J gene TRBJ1-3; a weak D match, TRBD1 (6 bases). Germline V gene sequence: CDR1 SGDLS, CDR2 YYNGEE. V was clipped by 3 bases and J by 4 bases, with 11 bases between them. The CDR3 is 14 residues long. Written as DNA, the CDR3 is TGTGCCAGCAGCGCGTCAACAGGGGGAAACACCATATATTTT. Translating gives CASSASTGGNTIYF.

The chain couples TRBV28 to TRBJ1-4; no clear D. The V end was cut by 2 bases, the J end by 4 bases, with 11 bases between. This CDR3 has 15 residues. Germline V CDR1 and CDR2: MDHEN, SYDVKM. Here the CDR3 reads CASSLAGGVNEKLFF. The CDR3 nucleotides are TGTGCCAGCAGTTTAGCGGGTGGGGTTAATGAAAAACTGTTTTTT.

This chain joins TRBV5-1 and TRBJ2-1, with a possible D match to TRBD2 (5 bases). This CDR3 has 16 residues. V lost 4 bases, J lost 5 bases, and 19 bases lay in between. Germline loops: CDR1 SGHRS, CDR2 YFSETQ. The CDR3 reads CASSLWTGSGDNEQFF. The CDR3 DNA is TGCGCCAGCAGCCTCTGGACTGGCAGTGGCGACAATGAGCAGTTCTTC. Looking up the rest from reference TRBV5-1 and TRBJ2-1 gives the full variable domain: KAGVTQTPRYLIKTRGQQVTLSCSPISGHRSVSWYQQTPGQGLQFLFEYFSETQRNKGNFPGRFSGRQFSNSRSEMNVSTLELGDSALYLCASSLWTGSGDNEQFFGPGTRLTVL.

The rearrangement links TRBV6-6 to TRBJ1-2; D remains ambiguous. V was shortened by 5 bases and J by 2 bases, with 6 bases between the two germline ends. Germline-derived CDR1 and CDR2 are MNHNY and SVGAGI (reference sequence). There are 12 residues in the CDR3. DNA of the CDR3: TGTGCCAGCAGTCCGAGGAACTATGGCTACACCTTC. The encoded protein is CASSPRNYGYTF.

The V and J genes are TRBV4-1 and TRBJ2-3; 7 bases agree with TRBD2. Trimming removed 0 bases from V and 5 bases from J; junction bases left unmatched: 8. The CDR3 contains 16 residues. Germline loops: CDR1 MGHRA, CDR2 YSYEKL. DNA for the CDR3: TGCGCCAGCAGCCAAGATTACATAGGACTAGGAGATACGCAGTATTTT. Amino acid sequence: CASSQDYIGLGDTQYF.

This rearrangement joins TRBV27 to TRBJ1-1; no clear D gene. The V end lost 3 bases, the J end lost 6 bases, and 17 bases lay between the germline ends. The V gene's germline CDR1 is MNHEY and CDR2 SMNVEV (reference sequence). The CDR3 totals 15 residues. This chain's CDR3 is CASSFYRTGIAEAFF. CDR3 DNA sequence: TGTGCCAGCAGTTTTTATCGGACGGGGATCGCTGAAGCTTTCTTT.

The J gene is TRBJ2-2, the V gene TRBV28; 7 bases fit TRBD1. The germline CDR1 and CDR2 sequences are MDHEN and SYDVKM. This CDR3 is 15 amino acids long. The V gene end was trimmed by 9 bases and the J gene end by 1 base; junction bases not matched to a gene: 8. CDR3 nucleotides: TGTGCCAGTCGAACGACAGGGCAGAACACCGGGGAGCTGTTTTTT. It translates to CASRTTGQNTGELFF.

V usage is TRBV5-1 and J usage is TRBJ1-2, with 7 bases matching TRBD1. The CDR3 has 16 amino acids. Per germline, CDR1 SGHRS and CDR2 YFSETQ. The J segment lost 7 bases and the V segment lost 1 base, leaving 13 bases of the junction unmatched. The CDR3 DNA sequence: TGCGCCAGCAGCTTGCAAGCCCTAGGGGGCGCTGGTGGCTACACCTTC. Translation: CASSLQALGGAGGYTF.

V is TRBV7-9 and J is TRBJ2-1; 7 nucleotides agree with TRBD2. This CDR3 region has 17 residues. V was pared by 4 bases and J by 3 bases, with 12 bases of the junction left unmatched. Germline CDR1 is SEHNR and CDR2 is FQNEAQ (reference sequence). Here the CDR3 reads CASSSSRGEYLYNEQFF. Here the CDR3 DNA reads TGTGCCAGCAGCTCGTCACGGGGGGAATACCTCTACAATGAGCAGTTCTTC. Supplemented by reference TRBV7-9 and TRBJ2-1, the full variable domain reads DTGVSQNPRHKITKRGQNVTFRCDPISEHNRLYWYRQTLGQGPEFLTYFQNEAQLEKSRLLSDRFSAERPKGSFSTLEIQRTEQGDSAMYLCASSSSRGEYLYNEQFFGPGTRLTVL.

The chain has TRBV21-1 and TRBJ2-7; the table names TRBD1, a call not compared with the DNA. TRBV21-1 represents a pseudogene. The length of the CDR3 is 16 residues. The DNA for the CDR3 is TGTGCCAGCATCACACCACAGGACGTAGGTTCCTACGAGCAGTACGTC. It specifies CASITPQDVGSYEQYV.

The V gene is TRBV2, the J gene TRBJ2-7, with 7 bases matching TRBD1. CDR1 and CDR2 (germline): SNHLY, FYNNEI. The CDR3 loop spans 15 amino acids. With V trimmed by 5 bases and J by 3 bases, 10 bases remained unmatched. CDR3 in DNA: TGTGCCAGCAGTCCCGAGCCGGGACAGAACTACGAGCAGTACTTC. Its translation: CASSPEPGQNYEQYF.

The CDR3 spells CASSFGPVGNQPQHF. In DNA, the CDR3 is TGTGCCAGCAGCTTTGGGCCGGTGGGCAATCAGCCCCAGCATTTT. V and J are TRBV7-8 and TRBJ1-5; unclear D gene. This CDR3 has 15 residues. Germline V lookup: CDR1 SGHVS, CDR2 FQNEAQ. Trimming removed 3 bases from V and 2 bases from J, with 11 bases in between. Full variable domain (rest looked up from reference TRBV7-8 and TRBJ1-5): GAGVSQSPRYKVAKRGQDVALRCDPISGHVSLFWYQQALGQGPEFLTYFQNEAQLDKSGLPSDRFFAERPEGSVSTLKIQRTQQEDSAVYLCASSFGPVGNQPQHFGDGTRLSIL.

The CDR3 reads CASRQGAYNEQFF. CDR3 coding DNA: TGTGCCAGCCGCCAGGGGGCGTATAATGAGCAGTTCTTC. The gene calls are TRBV27 and TRBJ2-1; 8 bases align to TRBD1. The CDR3 runs 13 residues. V trimming: 8 bases; J trimming: 7 bases; junction bases outside the gene matches: 7. Germline V gives CDR1 MNHEY, CDR2 SMNVEV (reference sequence).

The chain uses TRBV5-1 and TRBJ1-4; D is possibly TRBD1 (5 bases). Germline-derived CDR1 and CDR2 are SGHRS and YFSETQ. This CDR3 has 15 residues. The V and J ends lost 4 bases and 0 bases respectively, with 10 bases between them. The DNA for the CDR3 is TGCGCCAGCAGCCCGACAGACCCAACTAATGAAAAACTGTTTTTT. It codes for CASSPTDPTNEKLFF.

The chain carries TRBV11-1 and TRBJ1-2, with D unresolved. CDR1 and CDR2 (germline): SGHAT, FQDESV (reference sequence). Between the trimmed V and J ends, which lost 2 bases and 2 bases, there was a span of 9 bases. This CDR3 is 14 amino acids long. As DNA, the CDR3 is TGTGCCAGCAGCTTACACCAGGCCAACTATGGCTACACCTTC. Protein: CASSLHQANYGYTF.

This clone was seen only once. The chain couples TRBV5-1 to TRBJ2-5; 9 positions match TRBD2. This CDR3 has 17 amino acids. CDR1 and CDR2 (germline): SGHRS, YFSETQ. Trimming took 9 bases from V and 3 from J; bases not matched to a gene: 18. Here the CDR3 DNA reads TGCGCCACCCAGCTTGGTTTATTTTTAGCGGGGGAAGAGACCCAGTACTTC. Amino acids: CATQLGLFLAGEETQYF.

The CDR3 region is CASRKIASSPVGQGATDTQYF. The CDR3 DNA reads as TGTGCCAGCAGGAAAATTGCCAGCAGCCCCGTGGGGCAGGGGGCAACAGATACGCAGTATTTT. The V and J genes are TRBV27 and TRBJ2-3, with TRBD1 identical over 8 bases. The germline V gene encodes CDR1 MNHEY and CDR2 SMNVEV (reference sequence). With V trimmed by 6 bases and J by 3 bases, 26 bases remained unmatched. The CDR3 contains 21 residues.

V usage is TRBV27 and J usage is TRBJ1-5; 9 bases are shared with TRBD1. The germline gives CDR1 MNHEY, CDR2 SMNVEV (reference sequence). The CDR3 covers 14 residues. Unmatched junction bases numbered 4, after V lost 5 bases and J lost 5 bases. CDR3 DNA: TGTGCCAGCAGTCCGGGACAGGGCTATCAGCCCCAGCATTTT. As protein: CASSPGQGYQPQHF.

The rearrangement joins TRBV7-2 to TRBJ1-1; D gene ambiguous. CDR3 length: 15 amino acids. Germline-derived CDR1 and CDR2 are SGHTA and FQGNSA. Trimming left V 3 bases short and J 1 base short, with 12 bases between. CDR3 residues: CASSLGRPQNTEAFF. The CDR3 nucleotides read TGTGCCAGCAGCTTGGGCCGCCCGCAGAACACTGAAGCTTTCTTT.

The V call is TRBV7-8, the J call TRBJ2-3, with 8 bases fitting TRBD2. With V trimmed by 1 base and J by 2 bases, 5 bases remained unmatched. This CDR3 contains 16 residues. CDR1 SGHVS and CDR2 FQNEAQ come from the germline V gene. The CDR3 bases are TGTGCCAGCAGCTTAGGCGGTAGCGGGAACACAGATACGCAGTATTTT. Its translation is CASSLGGSGNTDTQYF.

CDR3 residues: CASSQQEVAEAFF. The CDR3 region has the DNA TGCGCCAGCAGCCAACAGGAGGTCGCTGAAGCTTTCTTT. The chain uses TRBV4-1 and TRBJ1-1; D unclear. In germline, CDR1 is MGHRA, CDR2 YSYEKL. CDR3 length: 13 amino acids. The V gene lost 2 bases and the J gene lost 6 bases, with 10 bases spanning the gap.